A selection of T cell receptor beta chains follows, all from one sample in a study of Ad26.COV2.S vaccination and SARS-CoV-2 variants. Sequenced by immunoSEQ multiplex PCR; TCRdb stores in-frame clones only, minus some. The data contain about 350,000 clones, 80% to 90% of them singletons. The sequencing used peripheral blood, collected in a trial of Ad26.COV2.S vaccine versus placebo. The receptor set was obtained from a person between 18 and 59 years old who received the Ad26.COV2.S COVID-19 vaccine or a placebo. Both conserved end residues are part of each CDR3. The D gene is left open where the match is weak. A row's size may be missing; if present it is once, few, many or a size class.

clone_size	d_call	v_call	j_call	cdr3_nt	cdr3_aa
NA	TRBD2	TRBV3-1/TRBV3-2	TRBJ2-3	TGTGCCAGCAGCCAGGAAATAGCGGGGGGGCCTCGGATGACAGATACGCAGTATTTT	CASSQEIAGGPRMTDTQYF
few	TRBD1	TRBV9	TRBJ1-1	TGTGCCAGCAGCCCTCCAGGGGGGCTACAATTTAACACTGAAGCTTTCTTT	CASSPPGGLQFNTEAFF
NA	NA	TRBV7-2	TRBJ2-7	TGTGCCAGCAGCTTAGGGGCTGCGAGTCGCGAGCAGTACTTC	CASSLGAASREQYF
NA	TRBD2	TRBV3-1/TRBV3-2	TRBJ2-2	TGTGCCAGCAGCCGACTAGCGGGGGGCACCGGGGAGCTGTTTTTT	CASSRLAGGTGELFF
once	TRBD1	TRBV11-2	TRBJ1-1	TGTGCCAGCAGCCTTACGACAGGGTTGAGGACTGAAGCTTTCTTT	CASSLTTGLRTEAFF
NA	NA	TRBV4-3	TRBJ2-1	TGCGCCAGCAGCCAAGAATCGGGTCTGAATGAGCAGTTCTTC	CASSQESGLNEQFF
NA	NA	TRBV19	TRBJ1-1	TGTGCCAGTAGTTCATATACAGGGAACACTGAAGCTTTCTTT	CASSSYTGNTEAFF
NA	NA	TRBV6-5	TRBJ1-2	TGTGCCAGCAGTTATATCTCCGGGACAAGTGGCTACACCTTC	CASSYISGTSGYTF
NA	NA	TRBV20-1	TRBJ1-1	TGCAGTGCTAGTGGACAGACGAACACTGAAGCTTTCTTT	CSASGQTNTEAFF
NA	NA	TRBV29-1	TRBJ2-7	TGCAGCGTTAGGACGGACTCCTACGAGCAGTACTTC	CSVRTDSYEQYF
NA	NA	TRBV28	TRBJ1-2	TGTGCCAGCAGTTTATCGGGGAGAAACTACACCTTC	CASSLSGRNYTF
NA	TRBD1	TRBV5-1	TRBJ1-4	TGCGCCAGCAGCGAAAAGGGACAGGGAGTCTCGGATGAAAAACTGTTTTTT	CASSEKGQGVSDEKLFF
NA	TRBD1	TRBV7-9	TRBJ1-2	TGTGCCAGCAGCCTTTCCCTGACAGGGGCTAACTATGGCTACACCTTC	CASSLSLTGANYGYTF
NA	NA	TRBV30	TRBJ1-1	TGTGCCTGGAGGAGAGCCCGGGGTCAAAACACTGAAGCTTTCTTT	CAWRRARGQNTEAFF
NA	NA	TRBV18	TRBJ1-2	TGTGCCAGCTCACGGGACATCAGGGACGGCTACACCTTC	CASSRDIRDGYTF
NA	NA	TRBV29-1	TRBJ1-2	TGCAGCGTCGTCACAGGGCAGGGTCACTATGGCTACACCTTC	CSVVTGQGHYGYTF
NA	NA	TRBV7-9	TRBJ1-4	TGTGCCAGCAGCTTAGGGGCCGATGAAAAACTGTTTTTT	CASSLGADEKLFF
NA	TRBD1	TRBV9	TRBJ1-4	TGTGCCAGCAGCACCGGGACAGGGGGAGAAAAACTGTTTTTT	CASSTGTGGEKLFF
NA	NA	TRBV5-1	TRBJ2-2	TGCGCCAGCAGCTTACAGGTTAACACCGGGGAGCTGTTTTTT	CASSLQVNTGELFF
NA	NA	TRBV6-6	TRBJ2-4	TGTGCCAGCGCCCAGTCTCAGGGGATAGCCAAAAACATTCAGTACTTC	CASAQSQGIAKNIQYF
NA	TRBD2	TRBV7-2	TRBJ2-2	TGTGCCAGCAGGGAGAGCGGGGGAGGCGGGGAGCTGTTTTTT	CASRESGGGGELFF
NA	NA	TRBV5-8	TRBJ1-6	TGTGCCAGCAGCTTGCAGGGGTTTAATTCACCCCTCCACTTT	CASSLQGFNSPLHF
once	NA	TRBV28	TRBJ2-7	TGTGCCAGCGGCACATTCAGCTCCTACGAGCAGTACTTC	CASGTFSSYEQYF
NA	TRBD1	TRBV5-4	TRBJ2-3	TGTGCCAGCAGCTACGACAGGGGGGCCGGCACAGATACGCAGTATTTT	CASSYDRGAGTDTQYF
NA	NA	TRBV7-9	TRBJ2-7	TGTGCCAGCAGCTTCCCTGGGGGCGCCTACGAGCAGTACTTC	CASSFPGGAYEQYF
NA	NA	TRBV29-1	TRBJ2-2	TGCAGCGTTGAGCGAGGGGTCGGAACCGGGGAGCTGTTTTTT	CSVERGVGTGELFF
once	NA	TRBV15	TRBJ1-5	TGTGCCACCAGCAGAGATAGGGGCCCTTATCAGCCCCAGCATTTT	CATSRDRGPYQPQHF
NA	NA	TRBV7-9	TRBJ1-2	TGTGCCAGCAGCCCCGCGGCTCGGTCGGGCTACACCTTC	CASSPAARSGYTF
NA	NA	TRBV11-1	TRBJ1-1	TGTGCCAGCAGCTGGCGGACTGGGAACACTGAAGCTTTCTTT	CASSWRTGNTEAFF
NA	NA	TRBV4-3	TRBJ2-7	TGCGCCAGCAGCCAGGAGTGGGGGCAGCGGGAGCAGTACTTC	CASSQEWGQREQYF
once	NA	TRBV7-9	TRBJ2-5	TGTGCCAGCAGTCAGAAAGAGACCCAGTACTTC	CASSQKETQYF
NA	TRBD1	TRBV19	TRBJ1-5	TGTGCCAGTAGTATAGCTCGACCCGACAGGGTTCAGCCCCAGCATTTT	CASSIARPDRVQPQHF
NA	NA	TRBV7-2	TRBJ1-3	TGTGCCAGCAGCTTAGATGAGGGGTTGAACACCATATATTTT	CASSLDEGLNTIYF
NA	NA	TRBV5-1	TRBJ1-1	TGCGCCAGCAAAGCGGGGTTGAACACTGAAGCTTTCTTT	CASKAGLNTEAFF
NA	NA	TRBV28	TRBJ1-5	TGTGCCAGCAGTTTGGGGGGAACGTATAGCAATCAGCCCCAGCATTTT	CASSLGGTYSNQPQHF
NA	TRBD1	TRBV6-5	TRBJ1-5	TGTGCCAGCAGCAACAGGGGTTATAGCAATCAGCCCCAGCATTTT	CASSNRGYSNQPQHF
NA	TRBD1	TRBV10-3	TRBJ2-7	TGTGCCATCAGGCCGGGACAGGGCTACGAGCAGTACTTC	CAIRPGQGYEQYF
few	NA	TRBV7-8	TRBJ2-5	TGTGCCAGCAGCCCTGGAGGTACTACTCAAGAGACCCAGTACTTC	CASSPGGTTQETQYF
NA	NA	TRBV28	TRBJ1-2	TGTGCCAGCAGCCGGTCAGGGTATGGCTACACCTTC	CASSRSGYGYTF
NA	TRBD1	TRBV18	TRBJ1-6	TGTGCCAGCTCACGACAGGGGGAGAACGAACCCCTCCACTTT	CASSRQGENEPLHF
NA	NA	TRBV28	TRBJ2-3	TGTGCCAGCAGTTCCGGAACCTACATCACAGATACGCAGTATTTT	CASSSGTYITDTQYF
NA	TRBD1	TRBV5-1	TRBJ1-2	TGCGCCAGCAGCACAGGGGATACGGGTGGCTACACCTTC	CASSTGDTGGYTF
NA	TRBD2	TRBV6-5	TRBJ2-1	TGTGCCAGCAGCCCGGGACTAGCCCGTCATGAGCAGTTCTTC	CASSPGLARHEQFF
NA	TRBD1	TRBV28	TRBJ2-6	TGTGCCAGCAGAAGCGGGACAGGGACCTCTGGGGCCAACGTCCTGACTTTC	CASRSGTGTSGANVLTF
NA	NA	TRBV5-1	TRBJ1-2	TGCGCCAGCAGCGTAACAGGAGATGGCTACACCTTC	CASSVTGDGYTF
NA	TRBD2	TRBV2	TRBJ2-1	TGTGCCAGCAGTGAAGCCGAGGGACTAGCCGCATCGAGCTCCTACAATGAGCAGTTCTTC	CASSEAEGLAASSSYNEQFF
NA	NA	TRBV1	TRBJ1-1	TGCACCAGCAGCCAAGATTATCGTATGGCCAATATGAACACTGAAGCTTTCTTT	CTSSQDYRMANMNTEAFF
once	NA	TRBV12-3/TRBV12-4	TRBJ2-2	TGTGCCAACCTTAGTACGAACACCGGGGAGCTGTTTTTT	CANLSTNTGELFF